Listed below are T cell receptor beta chains from one sample, sequenced in a study of regulatory T cells in long-lasting Graves disease. Using its own MiXCR run on the multiplex PCR reads, TCRdb lists one record per CDR3 protein. Here the sample spans approximately 400,000 distinct CDR3 sequences, under 15% being singletons. The data also belong to a second study, concerning T cells in Graves' hyperthyroidism and ophthalmopathy.

Sequenced material: peripheral blood mononuclear cells (PBMCs), taken at new diagnosis, from a patient treated with antithyroid drugs. These receptors originate from a woman in her 30s with Graves disease. Both conserved end residues are part of each CDR3. The D gene is left open where the match is weak. The size entry is marked missing in some rows and otherwise reads once, few, many or a size class.

D,size,V,J,CDR3,DNA
-,-,TRBV30,TRBJ1-2,CAWRAFGGYTF,TGTGCCTGGAGAGCATTTGGGGGCTACACCTTC
-,few,TRBV29-1,TRBJ1-3,CSVELETGNTIYF,TGCAGCGTTGAGTTGGAGACTGGAAACACCATATATTTT
TRBD1,many,TRBV11-3,TRBJ2-4,CASSPTGTGRTKNIQYF,TGTGCCAGCAGCCCGACCGGGACAGGGCGAACCAAAAACATTCAGTACTTC
-,-,TRBV14,TRBJ2-2,CASRFSGPSGELFF,TGTGCCAGCAGATTCTCGGGCCCTTCCGGGGAGCTGTTTTTT
-,-,TRBV5-5,TRBJ1-1,CASSLARRAMNTEAFF,TGTGCCAGCAGCTTGGCTCGGCGGGCTATGAACACTGAAGCTTTCTTT
TRBD2,many,TRBV7-9,TRBJ2-5,CASSSPGLAGNQETQYF,TGTGCCAGCAGCTCCCCTGGACTAGCGGGGAACCAAGAGACCCAGTACTTC
-,many,TRBV6-1,TRBJ2-3,CASRVPGSGADTQYF,TGTGCCAGCAGGGTACCCGGGAGTGGCGCAGATACGCAGTATTTT
-,many,TRBV6-1,TRBJ1-1,CASSPQVPNTEAFF,TGTGCCAGCAGCCCCCAGGTCCCGAACACTGAAGCTTTCTTT
-,-,TRBV15,TRBJ1-1,CATSRDRGGKAFF,TGTGCCACCAGCAGAGATCGCGGAGGTAAAGCTTTCTTT
-,many,TRBV7-9,TRBJ2-7,CASSSTPYAYEQYF,TGTGCCAGCAGCTCGACACCGTATGCATACGAGCAGTACTTC
TRBD1,-,TRBV28,TRBJ1-5,CASRPWGGTGGNQPQHF,TGTGCCAGCAGGCCATGGGGGGGGACAGGGGGCAATCAGCCCCAGCATTTT
TRBD2,few,TRBV6-1,TRBJ2-1,CASAPSIGGVTYNEQFF,TGTGCCAGCGCTCCAAGCATCGGGGGGGTTACCTACAATGAGCAGTTCTTC
-,few,TRBV7-3,TRBJ1-1,CASSLKGSNTEAFF,TGTGCCAGCAGCTTAAAAGGAAGCAACACTGAAGCTTTCTTT
-,-,TRBV5-8,TRBJ1-2,CASSHRRNYGYTF,TGTGCCAGCAGCCATAGGCGTAACTATGGCTACACCTTC
-,many,TRBV7-3,TRBJ2-1,CASSPIADSYNEQFF,TGTGCCAGCAGCCCTATAGCGGACTCCTACAATGAGCAGTTCTTC
TRBD1,-,TRBV28,TRBJ2-7,CASSLDRDSTYEQYF,TGTGCCAGCAGTCTGGACCGGGACAGCACCTACGAGCAGTACTTC
-,-,TRBV28,TRBJ2-2,CASRTLDGPDTGELFF,TGTGCCAGCAGAACCTTGGACGGCCCCGACACCGGGGAGCTGTTTTTT
TRBD1,once,TRBV10-1,TRBJ2-7,CASSEGTGSRNEQYF,TGCGCCAGCAGTGAGGGGACAGGGTCCAGGAACGAGCAGTACTTC
-,many,TRBV28,TRBJ2-1,CASRTLPVTESDEQFF,TGTGCCAGCAGAACCCTCCCCGTCACCGAGTCGGATGAGCAGTTCTTC
TRBD1,many,TRBV6-1,TRBJ2-4,CASSPTDRGSAKNIQYF,TGTGCCAGCAGTCCCACGGACAGGGGTTCGGCCAAAAACATTCAGTACTTC
-,many,TRBV7-9,TRBJ2-2,CASSNPGTSTGELFF,TGTGCCAGCAGCAACCCGGGGACATCCACCGGGGAGCTGTTTTTT
-,-,TRBV29-1,TRBJ1-2,CSVYGGDYGYTF,TGCAGCGTTTATGGGGGCGACTATGGCTACACCTTC
-,many,TRBV20-1,TRBJ2-7,CSARDRLGSYEQYF,TGCAGTGCTAGAGACAGGTTGGGGTCCTACGAGCAGTACTTC
-,few,TRBV5-1,TRBJ1-4,CASSRTEANEKLFF,TGCGCCAGCAGCCGGACAGAAGCAAATGAAAAACTGTTTTTT